What follows describes a single TCR beta chain. Data came from immunoSEQ multiplex PCR; TCRdb stores just in-frame clones and leaves some out. The sample has under 130,000 clones, about 90% seen once. This specimen comes from a study of glioma-infiltrating T cells after dendritic cell vaccination. This sample's time point: after dendritic cell vaccination, including at tumor progression/relapse. The CDR3 has 16 residues. J was trimmed by 2 bases and V by 2 bases; bases with no gene match: 8. In germline, CDR1 is MNHNY, CDR2 SVGAGI (reference sequence). The receptor comes from a human donor with glioblastoma. Here the sequenced sample was blood, taken after dendritic cell vaccination. The chain is built from TRBV6-6 and TRBJ2-7, with TRBD1 matching over 8 bases. The CDR3 sequence is CASSYPTGTGTYEQYF. The DNA of the CDR3 is TGTGCCAGCAGTTACCCTACCGGGACAGGTACCTACGAGCAGTACTTC.